These T cell receptor beta chains were read from a single sample in a study of shared clonotypes between healthy human individuals. Method: immunoSEQ multiplex PCR; TCRdb's copy keeps in-frame clones and lacks some. The top ten clones hold 0.11% of a sample with nearly 600,000 clones, over 95% of them seen once. The sequenced sample was naive CD8+ T cells sorted from blood. The receptors were sampled from a woman in her twenties or thirties in good health. Each CDR3 is given with its conserved first and last residue. Fields, in order: J gene, V gene, D gene, clone size, CDR3 DNA, CDR3 protein. A D gene is named only where the DNA matches it firmly. Some rows mark clone size as missing; the rest say once, few, many or name a class of expanded clone.

J gene: TRBJ2-1; V gene: TRBV2; D gene: NA; clone size: NA; CDR3 DNA: TGTGCCAGCAGGAACGACTACCTTGGGCGCAATGAGCAGTTCTTC; CDR3 protein: CASRNDYLGRNEQFF
J gene: TRBJ2-7; V gene: TRBV19; D gene: TRBD2; clone size: NA; CDR3 DNA: TGTGCCAGTAGTATTCGGACTAGTTCCTACGAGCAGTACTTC; CDR3 protein: CASSIRTSSYEQYF
J gene: TRBJ2-7; V gene: TRBV4-3; D gene: TRBD1; clone size: NA; CDR3 DNA: TGCGCCAGCAGCCAAGATTGGAATAACAGGGGCCACCTCTACGAGCAGTACTTC; CDR3 protein: CASSQDWNNRGHLYEQYF
J gene: TRBJ2-7; V gene: TRBV11-1; D gene: NA; clone size: NA; CDR3 DNA: TGTGCCAGCAGCCCCCCGGACGGACTCTTGGTCGAGCAGTACTTC; CDR3 protein: CASSPPDGLLVEQYF
J gene: TRBJ2-3; V gene: TRBV10-1; D gene: TRBD2; clone size: NA; CDR3 DNA: TGCGCCAGCAGGGCCGGGGGGAAGCGGGAGGGGAATACGCAGTATTTT; CDR3 protein: CASRAGGKREGNTQYF
J gene: TRBJ2-1; V gene: TRBV9; D gene: TRBD2; clone size: NA; CDR3 DNA: TGTGCCAGCAGCGTCGGCGGGGGATCAGATGAGCAGTTCTTC; CDR3 protein: CASSVGGGSDEQFF
J gene: TRBJ2-2; V gene: TRBV27; D gene: TRBD1; clone size: NA; CDR3 DNA: TGTGCCAGCAGTGGGTCCTCGGGACAGGGTGAAACCGGGGAGCTGTTTTTT; CDR3 protein: CASSGSSGQGETGELFF
J gene: TRBJ2-1; V gene: TRBV10-3; D gene: NA; clone size: once; CDR3 DNA: TGTGCCATCAGTGAGTCCTTATTGGGAGCCTGGGAGCAGTTCTTC; CDR3 protein: CAISESLLGAWEQFF
J gene: TRBJ2-2; V gene: TRBV7-9; D gene: NA; clone size: NA; CDR3 DNA: TGTGCCAGCAGCTTCAGGGAAGGGAACACCGGGGAGCTGTTTTTT; CDR3 protein: CASSFREGNTGELFF
J gene: TRBJ1-1; V gene: TRBV7-6; D gene: TRBD1; clone size: NA; CDR3 DNA: TGTGCCAGCAGCTTAAGGACAGGGGGCGGTTATACTGAAGCTTTCTTT; CDR3 protein: CASSLRTGGGYTEAFF
J gene: TRBJ1-1; V gene: TRBV2; D gene: NA; clone size: NA; CDR3 DNA: TGTGCCAACCTAGGGGCAACTGAAGCTTTCTTT; CDR3 protein: CANLGATEAFF
J gene: TRBJ1-5; V gene: TRBV19; D gene: NA; clone size: NA; CDR3 DNA: TGTGCCAGTACTATAGGAGGGAATCAGCCCCAGCATTTT; CDR3 protein: CASTIGGNQPQHF
J gene: TRBJ2-1; V gene: TRBV28; D gene: NA; clone size: NA; CDR3 DNA: TGTGCCAGCAGTTTCCACTACTCAGGGGAAATACAGTTCTTC; CDR3 protein: CASSFHYSGEIQFF
J gene: TRBJ2-1; V gene: TRBV27; D gene: NA; clone size: once; CDR3 DNA: TGTGCCAGCAGTTTAGGTCAGAGACCTTACAATGAGCAGTTCTTC; CDR3 protein: CASSLGQRPYNEQFF
J gene: TRBJ2-4; V gene: TRBV28; D gene: NA; clone size: NA; CDR3 DNA: TGTGCCAGCAGTCCAGTCAGCCTAGCCAAAAACATTCAGTACTTC; CDR3 protein: CASSPVSLAKNIQYF
J gene: TRBJ2-1; V gene: TRBV2; D gene: NA; clone size: NA; CDR3 DNA: TGTGCCAGCAGTGATACGGGTAACTGGGCCAATGAGCAGTTCTTC; CDR3 protein: CASSDTGNWANEQFF
J gene: TRBJ1-2; V gene: TRBV5-1; D gene: NA; clone size: NA; CDR3 DNA: TGCGCCAGCAGCTTAAACGGGCCGGGCTATGGCTACACCTTC; CDR3 protein: CASSLNGPGYGYTF
J gene: TRBJ2-7; V gene: TRBV6-5; D gene: NA; clone size: NA; CDR3 DNA: TGTGCCAGCAGTTTCGGGGGCGGAAACTACGAGCAGTACTTC; CDR3 protein: CASSFGGGNYEQYF
J gene: TRBJ2-2; V gene: TRBV7-9; D gene: TRBD2; clone size: NA; CDR3 DNA: TGTGCCAGCAGCACCAAAGCGGGAGAGGATAACACCGGGGAGCTGTTTTTT; CDR3 protein: CASSTKAGEDNTGELFF
J gene: TRBJ2-7; V gene: TRBV5-4; D gene: TRBD1; clone size: NA; CDR3 DNA: TGTGCCAGCAGCTTGGAGTCAGGGGGGACAGGGGGCCGCCTACTCCGCGAGCAGTACTTC; CDR3 protein: CASSLESGGTGGRLLREQYF
J gene: TRBJ2-7; V gene: TRBV9; D gene: NA; clone size: NA; CDR3 DNA: TGTGCCAGCAGCGACTCCGACCTCCGAGAGCAGTACTTC; CDR3 protein: CASSDSDLREQYF
J gene: TRBJ2-1; V gene: TRBV7-8; D gene: TRBD2; clone size: NA; CDR3 DNA: TGTGCCAGCAGCCAAACTCTGCCGGGAGGGCATTCCTACAATGAGCAGTTCTTC; CDR3 protein: CASSQTLPGGHSYNEQFF
J gene: TRBJ2-4; V gene: TRBV11-2; D gene: NA; clone size: NA; CDR3 DNA: TGTGCCAGCAGCCCGCGTTCAGGTGAAGCCAAAAACATTCAGTACTTC; CDR3 protein: CASSPRSGEAKNIQYF
J gene: TRBJ1-1; V gene: TRBV5-8; D gene: NA; clone size: NA; CDR3 DNA: TGTGCCAGCAGCTTGGCTGGGAGCACTGAAGCTTTCTTT; CDR3 protein: CASSLAGSTEAFF
J gene: TRBJ2-3; V gene: TRBV25-1; D gene: TRBD2; clone size: NA; CDR3 DNA: TGTGCCAGCAGTGATCTTTCTAGCGGGAGCACAGATACGCAGTATTTT; CDR3 protein: CASSDLSSGSTDTQYF
J gene: TRBJ1-1; V gene: TRBV19; D gene: NA; clone size: NA; CDR3 DNA: TGTGCCAGTAGTATTGACACTTATCGGAACACTGAAGCTTTCTTT; CDR3 protein: CASSIDTYRNTEAFF
J gene: TRBJ1-3; V gene: TRBV9; D gene: NA; clone size: NA; CDR3 DNA: TGTGCCAGCAGCGTCTTTTCTTCCAGCTCTGGAAACACCATATATTTT; CDR3 protein: CASSVFSSSSGNTIYF
J gene: TRBJ2-7; V gene: TRBV11-2; D gene: NA; clone size: NA; CDR3 DNA: TGTGCCAGCAGCTCCTCGGACAAACTAGGGTACGAGCAGTACTTC; CDR3 protein: CASSSSDKLGYEQYF
J gene: TRBJ1-2; V gene: TRBV25-1; D gene: NA; clone size: NA; CDR3 DNA: TGTGCCAGCAGTGGCCTTAACTATGGCTACACCTTC; CDR3 protein: CASSGLNYGYTF
J gene: TRBJ2-3; V gene: TRBV7-9; D gene: NA; clone size: NA; CDR3 DNA: TGTGCCAGCAGCCCCGAAGCCACAGATACGCAGTATTTT; CDR3 protein: CASSPEATDTQYF
J gene: TRBJ1-2; V gene: TRBV2; D gene: NA; clone size: NA; CDR3 DNA: TGTGCCAAATCAGGGGCAGAGGGCTATGGCTACACCTTC; CDR3 protein: CAKSGAEGYGYTF
J gene: TRBJ1-3; V gene: TRBV5-1; D gene: NA; clone size: NA; CDR3 DNA: TGCGCCAGCCCGGGACGTACCAGCTCTGGAAACACCATATATTTT; CDR3 protein: CASPGRTSSGNTIYF